This T cell receptor (beta chain) was documented in a study of CD8+ T cells in alopecia areata. CDR3 length equals 13 residues. In germline, CDR1 is SQVTM, CDR2 ANQGSEA. The trim removed 6 bases at V and 7 bases at J, leaving 11 bases unmatched. This clone was counted only a few times. RNA was isolated and reverse transcribed to cDNA, the sequencing template. Profiling relied on immunoSEQ multiplex PCR, and the TCRdb table lists in-frame clones only, not all of them. The table records roughly 130,000 clones, 45% to 65% of them present only once. This chain links TRBV29-1 with TRBJ2-7; 8 bases map to TRBD1. This specimen was CD4+ T cells sorted from blood, taken at week 0. The sequence came from a human donor with alopecia areata. The CDR3 protein is CSVAGQVGSEQYF. DNA of the CDR3: TGCAGCGTGGCGGGACAGGTTGGATCGGAGCAGTACTTC.